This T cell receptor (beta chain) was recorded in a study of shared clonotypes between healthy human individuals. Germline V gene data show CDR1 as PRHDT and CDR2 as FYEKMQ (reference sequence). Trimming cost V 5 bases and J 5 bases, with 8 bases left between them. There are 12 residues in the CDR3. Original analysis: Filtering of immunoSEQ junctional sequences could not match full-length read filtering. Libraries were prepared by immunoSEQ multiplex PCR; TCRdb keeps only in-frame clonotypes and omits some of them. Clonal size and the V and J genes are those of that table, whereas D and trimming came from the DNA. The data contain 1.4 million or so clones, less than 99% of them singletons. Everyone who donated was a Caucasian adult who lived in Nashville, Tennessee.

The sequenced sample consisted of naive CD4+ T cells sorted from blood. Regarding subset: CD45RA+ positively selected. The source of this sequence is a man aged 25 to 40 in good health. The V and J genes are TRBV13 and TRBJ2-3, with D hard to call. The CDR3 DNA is TGTGCCAGCAGCCCCACGGGAGATACGCAGTATTTT. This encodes CASSPTGDTQYF.